The rows below give T cell receptor beta chains drawn from one sample of a study of breast tumors, draining lymph nodes, adjacent tissues. TCRdb reanalysed the multiplex PCR reads using MiXCR and keeps one entry per CDR3 protein. The data hold 290,000 or so distinct CDR3 sequences, with more than 30% observed a single time. Sequencing used axillary lymph node tissue. These receptors came from a female donor with breast cancer. Some clones in this sample may be carry-over from other donors' samples. CDR3s include the opening cysteine and the closing phenylalanine or tryptophan. Fields, in order: V gene, D gene, J gene, clone size, CDR3 DNA, CDR3 protein. The D gene is left open where the match is weak. Clone size is stated in some rows and not others, as once, few, many or a class when expanded.

>TRBV12-3/TRBV12-4|.|TRBJ1-6|many
TGTGCCAGCAGTGGCGGCTCCTATAATTCACCCCTCCACTTT
CASSGGSYNSPLHF
>TRBV19|.|TRBJ2-5|many
TGTGCCACCTTGGACAGGAGGGGCCAAGAGACCCAGTACTTC
CATLDRRGQETQYF
>TRBV5-5|TRBD1|TRBJ1-5|many
TGTGCCAGCAGCTTGACAGGGGAGGATCAGCCCCAGCATTTT
CASSLTGEDQPQHF
>TRBV14|.|TRBJ2-1|.
TGTGCTACCAGCTCGGACACCCGCTCCTACAATGAGCAGTTCTTC
CATSSDTRSYNEQFF
>TRBV5-6|.|TRBJ1-3|.
TGTGCCAGCAGCTGTCTAATCTCTGGAAACACCATATATTTT
CASSCLISGNTIYF
>TRBV6-1|.|TRBJ2-3|few
TGTGCCAGCAGCCTCCAGTGGGGCACAGATACGCAGTATTTT
CASSLQWGTDTQYF
>TRBV7-2|.|TRBJ2-7|many
TGTGCCAGCAGCTTAATCGGACCCGGGAGCTCCTACGAGCAGTACTTC
CASSLIGPGSSYEQYF
>TRBV6-1|.|TRBJ2-3|.
TGTGCCAGCAGTGAACAGGGGTTTCCCTACAATGAGCAGTATTTT
CASSEQGFPYNEQYF
>TRBV2|TRBD2|TRBJ2-5|.
TGTGCCAGCCAGGGTGGGAGTAGCGGGAGGGGAGAGACCCAGTACTTC
CASQGGSSGRGETQYF
>TRBV20-1|.|TRBJ2-7|many
TGCAGTGCTAGAAAAGTTGAGGGCGAGCAGTACTTC
CSARKVEGEQYF
>TRBV5-6|.|TRBJ2-5|many
TGTGCCAGCGGCGGACACGGCCTGCAAGAGACCCAGTACTTC
CASGGHGLQETQYF
>TRBV7-9|.|TRBJ1-1|few
TGTGCCAGCAGCTCGGGCAGGGTCACTGAAGCTTTCTTT
CASSSGRVTEAFF
>TRBV2|TRBD1|TRBJ1-2|many
TGTGCCAGCAGTGAAGGGGTGACAGGGGTACATGGCTACACCTTC
CASSEGVTGVHGYTF
>TRBV29-1|TRBD2|TRBJ2-5|.
TGCAGCGTTGTGAGCGGGAGGCAAGAGACCCAGTACTTC
CSVVSGRQETQYF
>TRBV20-1|.|TRBJ2-7|many
TGCAGTGCCAGCCGGGAGCCTCCCTACGAGCAGTACTTC
CSASREPPYEQYF
>TRBV5-4|.|TRBJ2-1|many
TGTGCCAGCGGGGACGGGAAGAATGAGCAGTTCTTC
CASGDGKNEQFF
>TRBV5-1|.|TRBJ2-1|few
TGCGCCAGCAGCATCGCAACCGGGACCGACTCCCCGGCGGCCCTCGATGAGCAGTTCTTC
CASSIATGTDSPAALDEQFF
>TRBV20-1|.|TRBJ1-5|once
TGCAGTGCTAGAGATTTGGCGCTAGCGCGGGAGCAGTACTTAGTAGGTCAGCCCCAGCATTTT
CSARDLALAREQYLVGQPQHF
>TRBV20-1|TRBD2|TRBJ2-7|many
TGCAGTGCTATTAGCGGGAGGGCCGTCTACGAGCAGTACTTC
CSAISGRAVYEQYF
>TRBV5-1|TRBD1|TRBJ1-1|.
TGCGCCAGCAGCCTCGGTCAACAGGGGAGCGATACTGAAGCTTTCTTT
CASSLGQQGSDTEAFF
>TRBV5-1|.|TRBJ2-1|many
TGCGCCAGCAGCTTGAGGAATGAGCAGTTCTTC
CASSLRNEQFF
>TRBV11-3|.|TRBJ2-3|.
TGTGCCAGCAGCTTAGGGTCATGGGCTACGCAGTATTTT
CASSLGSWATQYF
>TRBV2|.|TRBJ2-5|.
TGTGCCAGCGTTGGCCTGGAGACCCAGTACTTC
CASVGLETQYF
>TRBV7-9|.|TRBJ2-6|.
TGTGCCAGCAGCTTAAAGGCGGGGCGACGGGGGGCCAACGTCCTGACTTTC
CASSLKAGRRGANVLTF
>TRBV9|TRBD1|TRBJ1-3|many
TGTGCCAGCAGCTTAGGGTGGGGGACAGGGGCTGGAAACACCATATATTTT
CASSLGWGTGAGNTIYF
>TRBV20-1|TRBD2|TRBJ2-7|few
TGCAGTGCCGCGCTAGGAGGGCGGGAGTCCGAGCAGTACTTC
CSAALGGRESEQYF
>TRBV20-1|TRBD2|TRBJ2-3|.
TGCAGTGCTGAGAGCGGGAGTGGAAACAATGAGCAGTATTTT
CSAESGSGNNEQYF
>TRBV7-2|.|TRBJ2-4|few
TGTGCCAGCAGCTTAGTGGGTGGGGGGGCCAAAAACATTCAGTACTTC
CASSLVGGGAKNIQYF
>TRBV14|.|TRBJ1-4|.
TGTGCCAGCAGCTTCCAAGGGGACCAAGGAAAACTGTTTTTT
CASSFQGDQGKLFF
>TRBV6-5|.|TRBJ2-6|many
TGTGCCAGCAATAATGCTGGGGCCAACGTCCTGACTTTC
CASNNAGANVLTF
>TRBV2|.|TRBJ1-4|.
TGTGCCAGCAGTGAGGGCATAGATGAAAAACTGTTTTTT
CASSEGIDEKLFF
>TRBV12-3/TRBV12-4|.|TRBJ2-2|.
TGTGCCAGCAGATTCCGTGGGGGCGCGAGCACCGGGGAGCTGTTTTTT
CASRFRGGASTGELFF
>TRBV19|.|TRBJ2-1|many
TGTGCCAGTAGTATGACCATTAGCTCCTACAATGAGCAGTTCTTC
CASSMTISSYNEQFF
>TRBV30|.|TRBJ1-1|.
TGTGCCTGGACGGACGGCCTTAACACTGAAGCTTTCTTT
CAWTDGLNTEAFF
>TRBV7-8|.|TRBJ2-3|many
TGTGCCAGCAGCTTGACCGGGACTAGCACAGATACGCAGTATTTT
CASSLTGTSTDTQYF
>TRBV28|.|TRBJ2-6|few
TGTGCCAGCAGTAGGCGAGGAACTGGGGCCAACGTCCTGACTTTC
CASSRRGTGANVLTF
>TRBV10-3|TRBD1|TRBJ2-3|.
TGTGCCATCAGTGAGTCGGGACAGGGAGGAGGTACGCAGTATTTT
CAISESGQGGGTQYF
>TRBV6-5|TRBD1|TRBJ1-3|many
TGTGCCAGCAGTGCTACAGGGGGTTTGCTTGGAAACACCATATATTTT
CASSATGGLLGNTIYF
>TRBV25-1|TRBD2|TRBJ2-3|.
TGTGCCAGCAGTCGCAGCGGGAGGGTCTCAGATACGCAGTATTTT
CASSRSGRVSDTQYF
>TRBV9|.|TRBJ2-7|many
TGTGCCAGCAGCCCCAGGACCGCTCACTACGAGCAGTACTTC
CASSPRTAHYEQYF
>TRBV4-1|TRBD2|TRBJ2-1|many
TGCGCCAGCAGCCGCAGGAGCGGGAGGGATTCGGTGGCTAATGAGCAGTTCTTC
CASSRRSGRDSVANEQFF
>TRBV6-1|.|TRBJ1-2|.
.
CASSDSGFYLCAWTQGSDYGYTF
>TRBV20-1|TRBD2|TRBJ2-5|many
TGCAGTGCTAGAGTGTCGGGTAGCGGGAGCAAGACCCAGTACTTC
CSARVSGSGSKTQYF
>TRBV6-1|.|TRBJ1-6|few
TGTGCCAGCAGTGCCCGGGACGTATCTTCAGATGGGAATTCACCCCTCCACTTT
CASSARDVSSDGNSPLHF
>TRBV15|TRBD2|TRBJ2-3|many
TGTGCCACCAGCAGGACTAGCGGGCGCACAGATACGCAGTATTTT
CATSRTSGRTDTQYF